This T cell receptor (beta chain) derives from a study of blood T cell repertoires in COVID-19. Study-wide context: Acute and convalescent COVID-19 samples came from the United States, Italy and Spain.

The CDR3 runs to 15 residues. Germline CDR1 is LNHDA and CDR2 is SQIVND (reference sequence). The V end was cut by 2 bases, the J end by 7 bases, with 14 bases between. The data were produced by immunoSEQ multiplex PCR, yet TCRdb's version contains in-frame clones alone and is incomplete. The sample has around 620,000 clones, 80% to 90% seen once; the top ten hold roughly 0.25%. This clone came up once. Sequenced material: peripheral blood. The chain combines TRBV19 with TRBJ1-4, with a weak D call TRBD1 (6 bases). The sequence was collected from a woman under 30 with acute or convalescent COVID-19. In DNA, the CDR3 is TGTGCCAGTAGTATACGACAGGTTAAAGGTGAAAAACTGTTTTTT. This encodes CASSIRQVKGEKLFF.